The sequence of this T cell receptor beta chain was determined in a study of spatial heterogeneity in lung cancer. Study-level information: As counted in raw reads, each unique TCR and UMI combination appeared more than ten times on average. Study conclusions and caveats: Counts that tracked tumor mutation counts were those of expanded intratumoral alpha and beta TCRs.

Via MiXCR, TCRdb re-called the 5' RACE reads, giving one row per CDR3 protein. The data show roughly 5,700 distinct CDR3 sequences, with about 7.7% seen just once and 25% to 30% held by the top ten. CDR1 is SGHRS, CDR2 YFSETQ, per germline. This CDR3 spans 14 amino acids. Trimming took 4 bases from V and 5 from J; bases not matched to a gene: 9. Time point indicated: sample taken at primary tumor resection. As regards this clonotype: What it binds is not known.

The sample was lung tumor tissue, taken at surgery. V gene TRBV5-1 combines with J gene TRBJ2-7, with 7 positions matching TRBD1. This TCR derives from a female donor with early-stage non-small cell lung cancer. CDR3 coding DNA: TGCGCCAGCAGCCCGCTACAGGGGCACAACGAGCAGTACTTC. Encoded protein: CASSPLQGHNEQYF.